Below, 13 T cell receptor beta chains from the same sample are listed, as sequenced in a study of beta chain features in type 1 diabetes. cDNA synthesis used the whole RNA isolate, giving expressed TCRB sequences. The protocol was immunoSEQ multiplex PCR, while the TCRdb copy is restricted to in-frame clones and leaves out a portion. The sample has roughly 150,000 clones, over 7.5% seen once; the top ten hold 2% to 2.5%. Material for sequencing was central memory CD4+ T cells from blood. These receptors were taken from a woman between 18 and 29 years old in good health.

This clone was seen only once. The V gene is TRBV11-2, the J gene TRBJ2-3, with 11 bases lining up with TRBD2. Trimming cost V 4 bases and J 3 bases; bases outside gene matches: 6. Germline V gene sequence: CDR1 SGHAT, CDR2 FQNNGV. The CDR3 loop spans 16 amino acids. The CDR3 DNA is TGTGCCAGCAGCTCGACTAGCGGGACTTTTACAGATACGCAGTATTTT. It codes for CASSSTSGTFTDTQYF.

This rearrangement joins TRBV20-1 to TRBJ1-1; tentative D call: TRBD1 (5 bases). The CDR3 sequence is 11 residues long. Between the trimmed V and J ends, which lost 6 bases and 6 bases, there was a span of 11 bases. CDR1 is DFQATT and CDR2 is SNEGSKA in the germline V gene (reference sequence). The CDR3 spells CSAQERAEAFF. The CDR3 DNA reads TGCAGTGCACAGGAGCGGGCTGAAGCTTTCTTT.

This clone has only a few counts. The chain uses TRBV23-1 and TRBJ2-5; TRBD2 matches 9 bases. TRBV23-1 is recorded as an ORF, its role being uncertain. The CDR3 is 14 residues long. V shed 9 bases, J shed 1 base, and the junction held 6 bases outside the gene matches. CDR3 DNA: TGCGCCAGAAGACGACTAGCGGCCCAAGAGACCCAGTACTTC. Residues: CARRRLAAQETQYF.

Remarks on this clone: Other DNA sequences within the sample encode an identical CDR3. The chain uses TRBV5-1 and TRBJ2-7, with TRBD2 matching 7 bases. The J segment lost 2 bases and the V segment lost 5 bases, leaving 4 bases of the junction unmatched. Germline V gives CDR1 SGHRS, CDR2 YFSETQ. The CDR3 runs to 13 residues. CDR3 sequence: CASSPSGAYEQYF. The CDR3 DNA sequence: TGCGCCAGCAGTCCGAGCGGGGCCTACGAGCAGTACTTC.

This clone was seen repeatedly, ten times or more. The chain links TRBV29-1 to TRBJ2-5, with 8 bases lining up with TRBD1. The CDR3 is made up of 14 amino acids. Trimming cost V 7 bases and J 9 bases; bases outside gene matches: 16. Germline CDR1 reads SQVTM; CDR2 reads ANQGSEA. The chain's CDR3 is CSAAGTGGGKAQYF. CDR3 sequence (DNA): TGCAGCGCAGCCGGGACAGGAGGGGGAAAGGCCCAGTACTTC.

This chain links TRBV7-2 with TRBJ2-5; the D gene is possibly TRBD1 (6 bases). V lost 5 bases and J 4 bases, leaving 14 bases between the germline ends. The CDR3 is made up of 14 amino acids. CDR1 and CDR2 (germline): SGHTA, FQGNSA. The CDR3 spells CASSIPTGRETQYF. The CDR3 region has the DNA TGTGCCAGCAGCATACCTACAGGGAGAGAGACCCAGTACTTC.

V is TRBV30 and J is TRBJ1-3, with TRBD1 as a possible D gene (5 bases). CDR3 size: 12 residues. V lost 7 bases, J lost 2 bases, and 9 bases lay in between. Germline CDR1 reads GTSNPN; CDR2 reads SVGIG (reference sequence). In DNA form, the CDR3 reads TGTGCCTCCAGGGAAACTGGAAACACCATATATTTT. Its protein product is CASRETGNTIYF.

This sequence joins TRBV2 and TRBJ1-6, with TRBD1 matching 7 bases. This CDR3 has 13 amino acids. Germline trimming cut 8 bases from V and 10 bases from J; bases unmatched to any gene: 8. The germline CDR1 and CDR2 sequences are SNHLY and FYNNEI. This CDR3 reads CASSPGQRSPLHF. DNA for the CDR3: TGTGCCAGCTCGCCGGGACAGCGATCACCCCTCCACTTT.

V is TRBV6-5 and J is TRBJ2-3; D remains unclear. Between the trimmed V and J ends, which lost 0 bases and 2 bases, there was a span of 9 bases. Germline-derived CDR1 and CDR2 are MNHEY and SVGAGI. The CDR3 spans 15 residues. The CDR3, as DNA: TGTGCCAGCAGTTACTCGGGCATTTACACAGATACGCAGTATTTT. It specifies CASSYSGIYTDTQYF.

This chain uses TRBV9 with TRBJ2-2; TRBD2 agrees at 9 bases. The germline V gene encodes CDR1 SGDLS and CDR2 YYNGEE. The CDR3 is made up of 17 amino acids. V gave up 3 bases and J gave up 4 bases; unmatched junction bases: 10. The CDR3 sequence: CASSAFLAGAGTGELFF. The CDR3 nucleotides read TGTGCCAGCAGCGCTTTCTTAGCGGGAGCCGGCACCGGGGAGCTGTTTTTT.

V and J are TRBV6-5 and TRBJ1-2; the D is unclear. In germline, CDR1 is MNHEY, CDR2 SVGAGI. V gave up 3 bases and J gave up 4 bases, with 15 bases separating them. This CDR3 spans 15 amino acids. In DNA form, the CDR3 reads TGTGCCAGCAGTTATTTCCGTGGGCCCACCTATGGCTACACCTTC. The encoded protein is CASSYFRGPTYGYTF.

The V call is TRBV7-9, the J call TRBJ2-3; TRBD2 matches 10 bases. In germline, CDR1 is SEHNR, CDR2 FQNEAQ (reference sequence). Trimming removed 0 bases from V and 2 bases from J; junction bases left unmatched: 5. The CDR3 runs 17 residues. In nucleotides, the CDR3 is TGTGCCAGCAGCTTAGCGCGGACTAGCGGTTCCACAGATACGCAGTATTTT. Amino acid sequence: CASSLARTSGSTDTQYF.

V is TRBV5-1 and J is TRBJ1-4; D perhaps matches TRBD1 (5 bases). The length of the CDR3 is 16 residues. Trimming pared 4 bases from V and 7 bases from J, leaving 20 bases between. Germline CDR1 SGHRS, CDR2 YFSETQ. The CDR3 protein is CASSLGLGGESEKLFF. In DNA, the CDR3 is TGCGCCAGCAGCCTGGGCCTCGGAGGGGAGAGTGAAAAACTGTTTTTT.